The T cell receptor beta chain under discussion was sequenced for a study of CD8 T cells in Susac syndrome. The study sequenced TCR beta in blood CD8+ and CD4+ T cells. The multiple sclerosis control group was made up of treatment-naive patients with stable or active relapsing-remitting disease. Germline CDR1 and CDR2: MNHEY and SVGAGI. The CDR3 has 14 amino acids. V trimming: 1 base; J trimming: 15 bases; junction bases outside the gene matches: 7. An input of about 0.5 to 1 ug of RNA was subjected to reverse transcription using random hexamers. A multiplex approach, immunoSEQ multiplex PCR, amplified TCR beta CDR3 across 54 Vbeta and 13 Jbeta. TCRdb called the immunoSEQ multiplex PCR reads again in MiXCR, with one record for every CDR3 protein. The table has approximately 300,000 distinct CDR3 sequences, 70% to 90% seen once.

The sequence came from a human donor with multiple sclerosis. Specimen: CD8+ T cells from PBMCs. The J gene is TRBJ2-1, the V gene TRBV6-5, with TRBD2 matching over 12 bases. The CDR3 bases are TGTGCCAGCAGTTACTGGCCCGGACTAGCGGGACCGTTCTTC. This sequence encodes CASSYWPGLAGPFF.